These 4 T cell receptor beta chains were all obtained from the same sample, sequenced in a study of blood T cell repertoires in COVID-19. Only in-frame clones appear in the TCRdb table, and some are missing; sequencing was by immunoSEQ multiplex PCR. The sample gives fewer than 350,000 clones, approximately 83% of which show up once; about 2.2% is in the top ten. Sequenced: peripheral blood. These receptors came from a woman in her thirties who had recovered from COVID-19.

The V call is TRBV2, the J call TRBJ2-7; 10 nucleotides match TRBD2. V shed 8 bases and J 2 bases; nucleotides not matched to a gene: 9. The CDR3 runs 15 residues. Germline CDR1 is SNHLY and CDR2 is FYNNEI. CDR3 protein: CASGLLAGLAYEQYF. The CDR3 DNA sequence: TGTGCCAGCGGATTACTAGCGGGATTAGCCTACGAGCAGTACTTC.

This sequence joins TRBV4-2 and TRBJ2-3; 9 bases are shared with TRBD1. The CDR3 covers 16 residues. The germline CDR1 and CDR2 sequences are LGHNA and YNFKEQ. V lost 3 bases to trimming and J lost 2 bases; unmatched junction nucleotides: 6. In DNA, the CDR3 is TGTGCCAGCAGCCAGGGACAGGGAGACCACACAGATACGCAGTATTTT. The encoded protein is CASSQGQGDHTDTQYF.

This clone was recorded a few times. The rearrangement uses TRBV30 and TRBJ1-1; weak D call: TRBD1 (6 bases). CDR3 size: 13 residues. Germline V gene lookup returns CDR1 GTSNPN and CDR2 SVGIG (reference sequence). The ends were cut back, 4 bases at V and 0 bases at J, with 9 bases in the middle. The CDR3 loop is CAWTGDVNTEAFF. The CDR3 region has the DNA TGTGCCTGGACAGGGGACGTGAACACTGAAGCTTTCTTT.

V is TRBV7-2 and J is TRBJ2-7; TRBD2 matches at 7 bases. V shed 0 bases and J 1 base; nucleotides not matched to a gene: 3. Per germline, CDR1 SGHTA and CDR2 FQGNSA. CDR3 length equals 15 residues. The CDR3 coding sequence is TGTGCCAGCAGCTTAGCGTACGGGGGGTCCTACGAGCAGTACTTC. Translation gives CASSLAYGGSYEQYF.